The rows below give T cell receptor beta chains drawn from one sample of a study of vaccination effects on CD4 cells after COVID-19. The method was immunoSEQ multiplex PCR; TCRdb's version includes in-frame clones alone and lacks a portion of them. The sample contains approximately 9,800 clones, about 75% of which appear only once. These receptors have no known antigen. The source was CD4+ T cells from PBMCs cultured without peptide, collected after COVID-19 vaccination. The receptor source for this set is a human donor who received a COVID-19 vaccine. The CDR3 runs from the conserved cysteine through the conserved F or W. A D gene is named only where the DNA matches it firmly. The size field is filled for only some rows; it gives once, few, many or a size class.

NA TRBJ2-2 14 NA TRBV6-5 TGTGCCAGCAGTCCCGCCCGTATCACCGGGGAGCTGTTTTTT CASSPARITGELFF
NA TRBJ1-4 12 NA TRBV19 TGTGCCAGTAGAGCTAGAGAGGAAAAACTGTTTTTT CASRAREEKLFF
NA TRBJ1-2 18 NA TRBV30 TGTGCCTGGAGTGTACCGAGGGGCAGGGCGGTAGCTAACTATGGCTACACCTTC CAWSVPRGRAVANYGYTF
NA TRBJ1-5 14 NA TRBV6-5 TGTGCCAGCAGTTACAGGCAGGGAAGGCAGCCCCAGCATTTT CASSYRQGRQPQHF
NA TRBJ2-7 16 NA TRBV10-3 TGTGCCACCCAGTCCCCACAGGGAGGCAGTCCCTACGAGCAGTACTTC CATQSPQGGSPYEQYF
TRBD1 TRBJ1-5 17 NA TRBV5-8 TGTGCCAGCAGCTTGAGAGGACAGGGCGCAAGCAATCAGCCCCAGCATTTT CASSLRGQGASNQPQHF
NA TRBJ1-2 13 NA TRBV27 TGTGCCAGCAGTTTATCGTCCTTCTATGGCTACACCTTC CASSLSSFYGYTF
NA TRBJ1-5 12 NA TRBV29-1 TGCAGCGTTGGGGAGGTCAATCAGCCCCAGCATTTT CSVGEVNQPQHF
NA TRBJ2-1 12 NA TRBV24-1 TGTGCCACAGGGGCGGGGCCCAATGAGCAGTTCTTC CATGAGPNEQFF
TRBD1 TRBJ1-1 16 NA TRBV5-1 TGCGCCAGCAACCCCGGACAGGGGGCGCGGTACACTGAAGCTTTCTTT CASNPGQGARYTEAFF
TRBD2 TRBJ2-1 15 NA TRBV5-1 TGCGCCAGCAGCTTCCCAGCGGGAGGGAACGATGAGCAGTTCTTC CASSFPAGGNDEQFF
NA TRBJ1-1 15 NA TRBV25-1 TGTGCCAGCAGGCCAACCGGGATCCTGAACACTGAAGCTTTCTTT CASRPTGILNTEAFF
NA TRBJ1-2 14 few TRBV2 TGTGCCAGCAGTGGCGACGGATTAAACTATGGCTACACCTTC CASSGDGLNYGYTF
NA TRBJ2-2 14 NA TRBV30 TGTGCCCGGAGCGACGTCGTTTACACCGGGGAGCTGTTTTTT CARSDVVYTGELFF
TRBD2 TRBJ2-1 17 NA TRBV7-2 TGTGCCAGCAGTTTAAGAATGACTAGCGGGAGAGGCAATGAGCAGTTCTTC CASSLRMTSGRGNEQFF
NA TRBJ1-1 13 NA TRBV6-2/TRBV6-3 TGTGCCAGCAGTTTCGGACAGAACACTGAAGCTTTCTTT CASSFGQNTEAFF
NA TRBJ2-7 15 NA TRBV6-5 TGTGCCAGCAGTCAGGGGGGGAGGGGACGGTACGAGCAGTACTTC CASSQGGRGRYEQYF
NA TRBJ1-5 14 few TRBV6-2/TRBV6-3 TGTGCCAGCAGTTACCCAGGGGCACTTCAGCCCCAGCATTTT CASSYPGALQPQHF
NA TRBJ1-5 15 NA TRBV2 TGTGCCAGCGGGCGAGGGGAAGCTAGCAATCAGCCCCAGCATTTT CASGRGEASNQPQHF
NA TRBJ2-4 14 NA TRBV7-3 TGTGCCAGCAGCGCTAGTGGGGGTAAAAACATTCAGTACTTC CASSASGGKNIQYF
NA TRBJ1-1 15 NA TRBV11-2 TGTGCCAGCAGCTTCTCAAGACGGTTGAACACTGAAGCTTTCTTT CASSFSRRLNTEAFF
NA TRBJ2-2 17 once TRBV7-2 TGTGCCAGCAGCTTAGAGAACAAGGTCGGGGGGCCCGGGGAGCTGTTTTTT CASSLENKVGGPGELFF
NA TRBJ1-1 18 NA TRBV7-2 TGTGCCAGCACCCCGCAGGATGGCCGCCTTGTTATGAACACTGAAGCTTTCTTT CASTPQDGRLVMNTEAFF
NA TRBJ2-6 16 NA TRBV7-3 TGTGCCAGCAGCTCGTCACCAGTCTCTGGGGCCAACGTCCTGACTTTC CASSSSPVSGANVLTF
NA TRBJ1-2 12 few TRBV6-5 TGTGCCAGCAGTCTGGAAAGGAATGGCTACACCTTC CASSLERNGYTF
NA TRBJ2-3 14 NA TRBV6-5 TGTGCCAGCAGCTCGGGACTTGGCACAGATACGCAGTATTTT CASSSGLGTDTQYF
NA TRBJ1-5 16 NA TRBV24-1 TGTGCCACCGCCCGTGCCCCTCCGGACCCAGATCAGCCCCAGCATTTT CATARAPPDPDQPQHF
TRBD1 TRBJ2-7 13 NA TRBV24-1 TGTGCCACTGGGACAGGGGGCAACTACGAGCAGTACTTC CATGTGGNYEQYF
NA TRBJ2-5 11 NA TRBV29-1 TGCAGCGTCAGGGGCGGGGAGACCCAGTACTTC CSVRGGETQYF
TRBD1 TRBJ2-5 18 NA TRBV10-3 TGTGCCATCAGTGAGTCGCGGTATACAGGGGGTAAGGAAGAGACCCAGTACTTC CAISESRYTGGKEETQYF
NA TRBJ1-5 13 NA TRBV6-5 TGTGCCAGCAGAGCCTTTAGCAATCAGCCCCAGCATTTT CASRAFSNQPQHF
NA TRBJ1-3 13 NA TRBV9 TGTGCCAGCAGCGGCTTCGGTTGGAACACCATATATTTT CASSGFGWNTIYF
TRBD1 TRBJ1-2 13 once TRBV5-6 TGTGCCAGCAGCTTAGGACAGGTTTATGGCTACACCTTC CASSLGQVYGYTF
TRBD2 TRBJ2-5 11 NA TRBV20-1 TGCAGAGGCTCGGACGGGAGGGCCCAGTACTTC CRGSDGRAQYF